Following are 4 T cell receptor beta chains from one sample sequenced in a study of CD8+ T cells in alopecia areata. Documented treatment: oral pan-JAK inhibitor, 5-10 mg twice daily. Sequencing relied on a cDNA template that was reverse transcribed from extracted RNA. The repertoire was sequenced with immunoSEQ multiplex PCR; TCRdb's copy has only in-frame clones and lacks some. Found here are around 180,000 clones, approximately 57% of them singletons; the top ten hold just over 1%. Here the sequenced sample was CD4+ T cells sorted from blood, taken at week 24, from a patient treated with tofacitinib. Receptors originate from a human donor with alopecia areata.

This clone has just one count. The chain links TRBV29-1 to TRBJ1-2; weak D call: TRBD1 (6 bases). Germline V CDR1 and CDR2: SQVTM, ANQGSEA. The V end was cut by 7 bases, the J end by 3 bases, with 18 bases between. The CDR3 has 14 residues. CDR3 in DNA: TGCAGCGCCTTAGGGGGAACGGTCTACTATGGCTACACCTTC. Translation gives CSALGGTVYYGYTF.

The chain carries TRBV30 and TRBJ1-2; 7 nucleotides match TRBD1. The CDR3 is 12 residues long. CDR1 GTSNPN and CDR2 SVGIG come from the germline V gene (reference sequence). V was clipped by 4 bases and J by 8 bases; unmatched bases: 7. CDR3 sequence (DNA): TGTGCCTGGAACGACTGGACAGGAGGCTACACCTTC. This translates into CAWNDWTGGYTF.

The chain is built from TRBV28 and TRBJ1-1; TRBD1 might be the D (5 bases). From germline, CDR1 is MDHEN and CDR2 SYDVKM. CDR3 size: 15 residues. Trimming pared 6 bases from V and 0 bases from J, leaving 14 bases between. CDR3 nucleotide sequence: TGTGCCAGCAGAACACGAGGGACGGTGAACACTGAAGCTTTCTTT. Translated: CASRTRGTVNTEAFF.

CDR3 in amino acids: CSVVSHLGNEQFF. CDR3 DNA sequence: TGCAGCGTTGTATCCCATTTAGGGAATGAGCAGTTCTTC. The chain employs TRBV29-1 and TRBJ2-1, with D unresolved. Looked up from germline, CDR1 is SQVTM and CDR2 is ANQGSEA. The length of the CDR3 is 13 residues. Between the trimmed V and J ends, which lost 4 bases and 7 bases, there was a span of 14 bases.